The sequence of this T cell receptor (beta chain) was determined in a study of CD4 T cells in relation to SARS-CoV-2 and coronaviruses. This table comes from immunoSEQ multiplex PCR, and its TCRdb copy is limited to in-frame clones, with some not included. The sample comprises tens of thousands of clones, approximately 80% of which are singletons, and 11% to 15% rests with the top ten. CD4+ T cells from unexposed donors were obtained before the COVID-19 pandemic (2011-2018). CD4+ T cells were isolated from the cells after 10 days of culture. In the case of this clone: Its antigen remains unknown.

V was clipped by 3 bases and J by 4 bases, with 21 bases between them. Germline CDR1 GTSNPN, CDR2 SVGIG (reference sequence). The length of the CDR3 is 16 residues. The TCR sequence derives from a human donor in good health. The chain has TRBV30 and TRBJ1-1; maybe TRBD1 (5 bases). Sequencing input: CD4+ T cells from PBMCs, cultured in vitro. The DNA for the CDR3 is TGTGCCTGGAGGGGGACCGGGATCGCTGGCTCCACTGAAGCTTTCTTT. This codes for CAWRGTGIAGSTEAFF.